A single sample gave rise to the 9 T cell receptor beta chains below, sequenced in a study of OX40 agonist ivuxolimab in advanced cancers. This table comes from immunoSEQ multiplex PCR, and its TCRdb copy is limited to in-frame clones, with some not included. The sample lists tens of thousands of clones, 90% to 95% occurring once. The sample here was CD4+ or CD8+ T cells sorted from blood, taken in a trial of the OX40 agonist ivuxolimab. The receptors come from an adult with an advanced solid tumor such as melanoma, head and neck, liver or kidney cancer.

For the CDR3, the DNA is TGCGCCAGCAGCTCGACAGGGGTTCAAGAGACCCAGTACTTC. As protein: CASSSTGVQETQYF. The chain couples TRBV5-1 to TRBJ2-5; 8 bases line up with TRBD1. The V segment lost 3 bases and the J segment 2 bases; nucleotides outside the gene matches: 3. Looked up from germline, CDR1 is SGHRS and CDR2 is YFSETQ. This CDR3 spans 14 amino acids.

The chain uses TRBV18 and TRBJ1-3; the D gene is possibly TRBD1 (6 bases). The CDR3 extends over 15 amino acids. CDR1 is KGHSH, CDR2 LQKENI, per germline. Trimming took 5 bases from V and 3 from J, leaving 14 bases between them. The CDR3 loop is CASSMVQGVGNTIYF. As DNA, the CDR3 is TGTGCCAGCTCAATGGTACAGGGAGTTGGAAACACCATATATTTT.

This chain links TRBV6-4 with TRBJ1-1; 7 bases are shared with TRBD1. The CDR3 has 13 residues. The V and J ends lost 0 bases and 11 bases, in that order; junction bases with no gene match: 6. CDR1 is MRHNA, CDR2 SNTAGT, per germline. The CDR3 DNA sequence: TGTGCCAGCAGTGACTCCGGGACACAGGGGGCTTTCTTT. Translation: CASSDSGTQGAFF.

The chain recombines TRBV11-3 with TRBJ2-1, with unresolved D. Germline V lookup: CDR1 SGHNT, CDR2 YENEEA. The CDR3 spans 15 residues. Deletions cut 1 base from V and 9 bases from J, with 16 bases between. The CDR3 is CASSLGDPPAGEQFF. Written as DNA, the CDR3 is TGTGCCAGCAGCTTAGGGGATCCCCCCGCCGGTGAGCAGTTCTTC.

V usage is TRBV19 and J usage is TRBJ2-6; D might be TRBD1 or TRBD2, each matching 5 bases. The CDR3 has 15 residues. Germline values: CDR1 LNHDA, CDR2 SQIVND (reference sequence). Trimming cost V 4 bases and J 0 bases, with 7 bases left between them. In DNA form, the CDR3 reads TGTGCCAGTAGTACAGGGACCTCTGGGGCCAACGTCCTGACTTTC. Its translation is CASSTGTSGANVLTF.

This clone was detected once. The CDR3 sequence is CASGGQGAGELFF. CDR3 in DNA: TGTGCCAGCGGGGGACAGGGGGCCGGGGAGCTGTTTTTT. This sequence joins TRBV6-5 and TRBJ2-2, with 11 bases matching TRBD1. V trimming: 8 bases; J trimming: 6 bases; junction bases outside the gene matches: 2. From germline, CDR1 is MNHEY and CDR2 SVGAGI. The CDR3 consists of 13 residues.

The CDR3 nucleotides read TGCGCCAGCAGCCGATCCGGGACAGGGACGGGCACCGGGGAGCTGTTTTTT. It specifies CASSRSGTGTGTGELFF. This chain joins TRBV4-1 and TRBJ2-2; TRBD1 agrees at 9 bases. The germline gives CDR1 MGHRA, CDR2 YSYEKL. V was pared by 4 bases and J by 4 bases, with 10 bases of the junction left unmatched. The CDR3 runs to 17 residues.

This chain uses TRBV19 with TRBJ2-5; 7 nucleotides line up with TRBD2. This CDR3 spans 14 amino acids. J gave up 4 bases and V 1 base, and 3 bases lay outside the gene matches. From germline, CDR1 is LNHDA and CDR2 SQIVND (reference sequence). The CDR3: CASSIGLARETQYF. The CDR3 DNA reads as TGTGCCAGTAGTATAGGACTAGCTAGAGAGACCCAGTACTTC.

The rearrangement joins TRBV19 to TRBJ1-4; TRBD1 matches at 9 bases. The CDR3 sequence is 17 residues long. The J segment lost 3 bases and the V segment lost 4 bases, leaving 9 bases of the junction unmatched. Germline-derived CDR1 and CDR2 are LNHDA and SQIVND (reference sequence). CDR3 amino acids: CASSNPGQGLSNEKLFF. CDR3 DNA sequence: TGTGCCAGTAGTAACCCGGGACAGGGATTATCTAATGAAAAACTGTTTTTT.